What follows are 8 T cell receptor beta chains derived from one specimen sequenced in a study of cytotoxic CD8 clonotypes in ibrutinib-treated CLL. Data came from immunoSEQ multiplex PCR; TCRdb stores just in-frame clones and leaves some out. The table includes some 150,000 clones, 70% to 80% detected once. Sequenced here: PBMCs, sampled after 12 months of ibrutinib treatment. The receptors come from a human donor with chronic lymphocytic leukemia.

The chain employs TRBV4-2 and TRBJ2-1, with 11 bases that match TRBD1. Germline V gene sequence: CDR1 LGHNA, CDR2 YNFKEQ. Trimming took 2 bases from V and 3 from J; bases not matched to a gene: 6. The CDR3 has 17 amino acids. The CDR3 reads CASSQPGTGGIYNEQFF. CDR3 sequence (DNA): TGTGCCAGCAGCCAACCCGGGACAGGGGGAATCTACAATGAGCAGTTCTTC.

V is TRBV7-9 and J is TRBJ2-7, with unresolved D. This CDR3 contains 11 residues. V was cut by 4 bases and J by 3 bases, with 4 bases left in between. Per germline, CDR1 SEHNR and CDR2 FQNEAQ (reference sequence). CDR3 sequence (DNA): TGTGCCAGCAGCTCAGTCTACGAGCAGTACTTC. It yields the protein CASSSVYEQYF.

The CDR3 sequence is CAVAGQASYEQYF. The CDR3 DNA is TGTGCCGTCGCGGGACAGGCCTCCTACGAGCAGTACTTC. The rearrangement uses TRBV10-3 and TRBJ2-7; 8 bases are a match to TRBD1. Germline values: CDR1 ENHRY, CDR2 SYGVKD. This CDR3 is 13 amino acids long. Unmatched junction bases numbered 6, after V lost 11 bases and J lost 0 bases.

The chain is built from TRBV7-9 and TRBJ1-3, with unresolved D. CDR3 length: 13 residues. Germline V gene data show CDR1 as SEHNR and CDR2 as FQNEAQ (reference sequence). Trimming cost V 2 bases and J 2 bases, with 4 bases left between them. The CDR3 reads CASSLSAGNTIYF. The CDR3 DNA is TGTGCCAGCAGCTTATCCGCTGGAAACACCATATATTTT.

This clone was seen once. CDR3 sequence reads: CASTPPGARETQYF. The CDR3 DNA is TGTGCCAGCACTCCACCGGGGGCGCGGGAGACCCAGTACTTC. The chain uses TRBV6-1 and TRBJ2-5; D is perhaps TRBD1 or TRBD2 (6 bases each). Germline assignment: CDR1 MNHNS and CDR2 SASEGT. The ends were cut back, 7 bases at V and 5 bases at J, with 17 bases in the middle. The CDR3 is 14 residues long.

V usage is TRBV2 and J usage is TRBJ2-2, with TRBD2 identical over 7 bases. The CDR3 is made up of 16 amino acids. Trimming at V came to 2 bases and at J to 1 base, leaving 4 bases not matched to a gene. Germline V gene sequence: CDR1 SNHLY, CDR2 FYNNEI. The CDR3 sequence: CASSENLAENTGELFF. In nucleotides, the CDR3 is TGTGCCAGCAGTGAAAATCTAGCGGAGAACACCGGGGAGCTGTTTTTT.

The chain uses TRBV27 and TRBJ2-3; D is undetermined. Germline CDR1 and CDR2: MNHEY and SMNVEV (reference sequence). The CDR3 totals 15 residues. Trimming shortened V by 2 bases and J by 2 bases, and 11 bases separated the two germline ends. CDR3 DNA: TGTGCCAGCAGTTTAAGTCGTAGCCTCACAGATACGCAGTATTTT. Its translation is CASSLSRSLTDTQYF.

This rearrangement joins TRBV9 to TRBJ1-5; TRBD1 matches at 7 bases. Germline V gives CDR1 SGDLS, CDR2 YYNGEE. Losses at the gene ends were 3 bases for V and 0 bases for J; bases not matched to a gene: 9. This CDR3 region has 17 residues. The CDR3 DNA is TGTGCCAGCAGCGATCCAGGGGGGGAAGATAGCAATCAGCCCCAGCATTTT. This sequence encodes CASSDPGGEDSNQPQHF.